This T cell receptor (beta chain) was profiled in a study of a mutant IDH1 vaccine in newly diagnosed glioma. Study at large: Patients received vaccination from 4-6 weeks after radiotherapy alone, or with temozolomide cycles. Patients previously underwent radiotherapy, temozolomide, or both, and most underwent both. Study-wide findings and caveats: Researchers report vaccine-induced immune responses in approximately 95% of patients.

A note on this clone: Its antigen is not identified.

As for time point: week 23, last vaccination. Alongside topical imiquimod, each dose of vaccine comprised 300 ug of mutant IDH1 20-mer peptide. Repertoires were generated with immunoSEQ multiplex PCR, while TCRdb's copy carries only in-frame clones and drops some. This sample has 40,000 to 50,000 clones, with around 81% found just once. V was cut by 2 bases and J by 5 bases, with 15 bases left in between. Germline assignment: CDR1 MNHNS and CDR2 SASEGT. This CDR3 region has 15 residues. J is TRBJ1-2 and V is TRBV6-1; possibly TRBD1 for D (6 bases). Specimen: PBMCs, collected from a glioma patient whose treatment included an IDH1 peptide vaccine. This receptor was identified in a woman between 40 and 50 years old with glioma. Some clones in this sample may be carry-over from other donors' samples. CDR3 nucleotides: TGTGCCAGCAGTGAACAAACAGGGATAGGGTATGGCTACACCTTC. Its protein is CASSEQTGIGYGYTF.